This TCR beta chain was retrieved from a study of T-cell memory formation after mild COVID-19. Trimming stripped 7 bases from V and 3 bases from J, with 19 bases between. The CDR3 runs to 15 residues. Germline-derived CDR1 and CDR2 are MNHEY and SMNVEV (reference sequence). 5'RACE, which relied on constant-segment primers, yielded TCR alpha and TCR beta cDNA libraries carrying sample barcodes and UMIs. One entry per CDR3 protein, called by TCRdb with MiXCR from the 5' RACE reads. The sample holds about 84,000 distinct CDR3 sequences, about 15% seen once. There are a few counts of this clonotype. The antigen is undetermined. Study results and caveats: Shrinking CD4+ clones were chiefly CM and EM; CD8+ ones were chiefly EMRA.

The chain has TRBV27 and TRBJ2-7, with D possibly matching TRBD1 (6 bases). The sequenced sample consisted of PBMCs or a T cell subset sorted from them (not recorded which). The receptor comes from an adult woman who had mild COVID-19 (a few samples of this study predate the infection). Cell type and time point are not known. The CDR3 nucleotides read TGTGCCAGCACCCGAGCCTCTGGACAGAGCTACGAGCAGTACTTC. This encodes CASTRASGQSYEQYF.